Shown below are 9 T cell receptor beta chains from a single sample sequenced in a study of T cells after yellow fever vaccination. TCRdb passed the 5' RACE reads through MiXCR, listing each CDR3 protein once. The table records some 260,000 distinct CDR3 sequences, 5.2% of them present only once. The input for sequencing was CD4+ T cells sorted from PBMCs, taken on the day of the yellow fever booster vaccination. Receptors originate from a man aged 18 to 30 who received the YFV17D yellow fever vaccine.

The chain carries TRBV9 and TRBJ2-1, with TRBD1 matching 8 bases. J was trimmed by 4 bases and V by 0 bases; bases with no gene match: 3. The CDR3 runs to 15 residues. The V gene's germline CDR1 is SGDLS and CDR2 YYNGEE. The CDR3 spells CASSVVTGGYNEQFF. In DNA form, the CDR3 reads TGTGCCAGCAGCGTAGTAACAGGGGGGTACAATGAGCAGTTCTTC.

This clonotype has just a few counts. The V call is TRBV6-2 or TRBV6-3, the J call TRBJ2-6; D ambiguous. The CDR3 sequence is 15 residues long. Germline V gene data show CDR1 as MNHEY and CDR2 as SVGEGT. Deletions cut 0 bases from V and 2 bases from J, with 5 bases between. The CDR3 DNA reads TGTGCCAGCAGTTACTCGACGGCTGGGGCCAACGTCCTGACTTTC. This translates into CASSYSTAGANVLTF.

This clonotype has more than one count but fewer than ten. This chain connects TRBV4-3 to TRBJ2-2; 14 bases match TRBD2. The CDR3 runs 21 residues. Trimming at V came to 4 bases and at J to 1 base, leaving 14 bases not matched to a gene. The germline V gene has CDR1 LGHNA and CDR2 YSLEER. The CDR3 loop is CASSRQARLAGGMWNTGELFF. DNA for the CDR3: TGCGCCAGCAGCCGCCAGGCCCGACTAGCGGGGGGGATGTGGAACACCGGGGAGCTGTTTTTT.

This clonotype was seen repeatedly, ten times or more. J is TRBJ2-3 and V is TRBV7-9; maybe TRBD2 (6 bases). V lost 11 bases, J lost 0 bases, and 21 bases lay in between. Germline assignment: CDR1 SEHNR and CDR2 FQNEAQ (reference sequence). The CDR3 is 16 amino acids. The CDR3 DNA sequence: TGTGCCTCCCCGGGGCCCGGGACTCCTAGCACAGATACGCAGTATTTT. Protein sequence: CASPGPGTPSTDTQYF.

This clonotype has just a few counts. V gene TRBV7-2 combines with J gene TRBJ2-1; 10 nucleotides line up with TRBD2. The CDR3 is 15 residues long. Losses at the gene ends were 7 bases for V and 8 bases for J; bases not matched to a gene: 11. Germline CDR1 is SGHTA and CDR2 is FQGNSA. This CDR3 is CASTVQRGGVYEQFF. For the CDR3, the DNA is TGTGCCAGCACCGTTCAGCGGGGGGGCGTCTATGAGCAGTTCTTC.

V is TRBV7-8 and J is TRBJ1-1; no clear D. V was clipped by 5 bases and J by 3 bases, with 13 bases between them. Germline CDR1 SGHVS, CDR2 FQNEAQ. CDR3 length: 14 residues. The CDR3 spells CASSRTPRDTEAFF. Written as DNA, the CDR3 is TGTGCCAGCAGCAGGACCCCAAGGGACACTGAAGCTTTCTTT.

In this sample, this clonotype turned up a few times. The chain is built from TRBV6-5 and TRBJ1-1; D is uncertain. With 5 bases removed from V and 5 bases from J, the gap between germline ends came to 18 bases. Germline V gene sequence: CDR1 MNHEY, CDR2 SVGAGI. The CDR3 is 15 residues long. The DNA of the CDR3 is TGTGCCAGCAGTCACCGAGGAGGGAAGAATACTGAAGCTTTCTTT. Protein: CASSHRGGKNTEAFF.

Ten or more counts support this clonotype. V and J are TRBV7-6 and TRBJ2-1; D uncertain. This CDR3 is 15 amino acids long. V was clipped by 1 base and J by 2 bases, with 9 bases between them. CDR1 SGHVS and CDR2 FNYEAQ come from the germline V gene. The CDR3 DNA reads as TGTGCCAGCAGCTTAGAAGGGATCCCCTACAATGAGCAGTTCTTC. Amino acids: CASSLEGIPYNEQFF. The whole variable domain, remainder taken from reference TRBV7-6 and TRBJ2-1, is GAGVSQSPRYKVTKRGQDVALRCDPISGHVSLYWYRQALGQGPEFLTYFNYEAQQDKSGLPNDRFSAERPEGSISTLTIQRTEQRDSAMYRCASSLEGIPYNEQFFGPGTRLTVL.

The chain combines TRBV12-3 or TRBV12-4 with TRBJ1-5, with TRBD1 as a possible D gene (5 bases). Trimming cost V 5 bases and J 7 bases, with 9 bases left between them. This CDR3 spans 12 amino acids. Written as DNA, the CDR3 is TGTGCCAGCAGTCAGGGAGGGCAGCCCCAGCATTTT. Translating it yields CASSQGGQPQHF.